The next 27 T cell receptor beta chains were all read from a single sample in a study of control samples from healthy donors and cancer patients. Some clones are missing from TCRdb's copy, which holds only in-frame ones; the method was immunoSEQ multiplex PCR. Found here are more than 100,000 clones, 88% of them singletons; the top ten hold around 3.4%. Sequences were obtained from blood. Receptors originate from a man aged 35 to 55 in good health.

This sequence joins TRBV5-6 and TRBJ1-5; D remains ambiguous. The CDR3 covers 12 residues. Germline V gene sequence: CDR1 SGHDT, CDR2 YYEEEE. V lost 3 bases and J 6 bases, leaving 7 bases between the germline ends. The CDR3 protein is CASSSQVQPQHF. The CDR3 nucleotides read TGTGCCAGCAGCTCCCAGGTTCAGCCCCAGCATTTT.

V is TRBV25-1 and J is TRBJ2-4; D gene ambiguous. The germline gives CDR1 MGHDK, CDR2 SYGVNS. The germline V and J ends were trimmed by 1 base and 0 bases, with 13 bases remaining between them. The length of the CDR3 is 17 residues. The CDR3 DNA reads as TGTGCCAGCAGTGAATGGCGGACGCGGATAGCCAAAAACATTCAGTACTTC. It yields the protein CASSEWRTRIAKNIQYF.

The rearrangement uses TRBV9 and TRBJ2-7, with TRBD1 identical over 11 bases. CDR1 SGDLS and CDR2 YYNGEE come from the germline V gene. V trimming: 4 bases; J trimming: 2 bases; junction bases outside the gene matches: 5. CDR3 length: 15 residues. CDR3 amino acids: CASSPGTGGTYEQYF. The CDR3 DNA reads TGTGCCAGCAGCCCAGGGACAGGGGGGACCTACGAGCAGTACTTC.

This clone has only a few counts. V usage is TRBV9 and J usage is TRBJ2-4; perhaps TRBD1 as D (6 bases). The CDR3 extends over 14 amino acids. CDR1 and CDR2 from the germline V gene are SGDLS and YYNGEE. Trimming shortened V by 0 bases and J by 7 bases, and 11 bases separated the two germline ends. This CDR3 reads CASSVGNRENIQYF. The DNA of the CDR3 is TGTGCCAGCAGCGTAGGGAACAGGGAGAACATTCAGTACTTC.

This clone was counted a single time. The chain has TRBV5-4 and TRBJ2-1; D unresolved. Trimming took off 4 bases at V and 8 bases at J, with 16 bases between the two ends. Germline CDR1 and CDR2: SGHNT and YYREEE (reference sequence). This CDR3 comprises 14 residues. CDR3 DNA sequence: TGTGCCAGCAGCATACAAGACCGGGCCCATGAGCAGTTCTTC. The encoded protein is CASSIQDRAHEQFF.

This chain joins TRBV7-8 and TRBJ1-4; D remains unclear. V lost 1 base, J lost 10 bases, and 10 bases lay in between. The CDR3 loop spans 13 amino acids. The germline gives CDR1 SGHVS, CDR2 FQNEAQ. The CDR3 protein is CASSLVTGGKLFF. The CDR3 bases are TGTGCCAGCAGCTTAGTGACGGGAGGAAAACTGTTTTTT.

The chain is built from TRBV3-1 (or the pseudogene TRBV3-2) and TRBJ1-6, with D unresolved. Per germline, CDR1 LGHDT and CDR2 YNNKEL (reference sequence). V was shortened by 3 bases and J by 7 bases, with 7 bases between the two germline ends. This CDR3 contains 13 residues. The CDR3 here is CASSQAGNSPLHF. The CDR3 DNA follows: TGTGCCAGCAGCCAGGCGGGAAATTCACCCCTCCACTTT.

CDR3 sequence: CATSRPGQGPGAFF. The CDR3 DNA is TGTGCCACTTCAAGACCGGGACAGGGGCCCGGGGCTTTCTTT. The gene calls are TRBV6-5 and TRBJ1-1, with 10 bases identical to TRBD1. This CDR3 region has 14 residues. CDR1 MNHEY and CDR2 SVGAGI come from the germline V gene. V trimming: 10 bases; J trimming: 11 bases; junction bases outside the gene matches: 16.

The chain is built from TRBV9 and TRBJ2-1, with 9 positions matching TRBD1. Unmatched junction bases numbered 10, after V lost 4 bases and J lost 8 bases. The CDR3 consists of 15 residues. Germline V gives CDR1 SGDLS, CDR2 YYNGEE. The CDR3: CASSPTGQGGDEQFF. CDR3 nucleotide sequence: TGTGCCAGCAGCCCCACGGGACAGGGTGGCGATGAGCAGTTCTTC.

V and J are TRBV10-1 and TRBJ1-1; the D gene is possibly TRBD1 (5 bases). The CDR3 length is 14 residues. V gave up 2 bases and J gave up 1 base, with 8 bases separating them. Germline CDR1 is WNHNN and CDR2 is SYGVQD (reference sequence). This chain's CDR3 is CASSEDSSNTEAFF. The CDR3 bases are TGCGCCAGCAGTGAGGACAGCTCGAACACTGAAGCTTTCTTT.

The chain carries TRBV6-5 and TRBJ1-1, with D possibly matching TRBD1 (5 bases). V dropped 0 bases and J dropped 3 bases, with 11 bases sitting between them. Germline assignment: CDR1 MNHEY and CDR2 SVGAGI. This CDR3 is built from 15 residues. CDR3 in amino acids: CASSYSRRGDTEAFF. In DNA form, the CDR3 reads TGTGCCAGCAGTTACTCGAGACGGGGGGACACTGAAGCTTTCTTT.

The chain recombines TRBV7-9 with TRBJ2-7; no firm D call. V gave up 2 bases and J gave up 3 bases, with 11 bases separating them. The CDR3 is 14 amino acids. Germline CDR1 SEHNR, CDR2 FQNEAQ (reference sequence). The DNA of the CDR3 is TGTGCCAGCAGCTTACGAGGCACCCTCTACGAGCAGTACTTC. Translated: CASSLRGTLYEQYF.

CDR3: CASSLGDYYEQYF. The DNA for the CDR3 is TGCGCCAGCAGCTTGGGCGACTACTACGAGCAGTACTTC. V and J are TRBV5-1 and TRBJ2-7; TRBD2 is a possible D gene (5 bases). CDR3 size: 13 residues. Trimming cost V 0 bases and J 3 bases, with 7 bases left between them. Germline-derived CDR1 and CDR2 are SGHRS and YFSETQ.

The CDR3 protein is CASSQDDSWDRGGYGYTF. The CDR3, as DNA: TGTGCCAGCAGCCAAGATGATTCGTGGGACAGGGGAGGATATGGCTACACCTTC. The chain is built from TRBV3-1 (or the pseudogene TRBV3-2) and TRBJ1-2, with TRBD1 matching over 10 bases. The CDR3 sequence is 18 residues long. The V and J ends lost 0 bases and 5 bases, in that order; junction bases with no gene match: 12. Per germline, CDR1 LGHDT and CDR2 YNNKEL (reference sequence).

DNA for the CDR3: TGTGCCAGCAGCTTAAACGCAGGGGTAGGAGAGACCCAGTACTTC. Encoded protein: CASSLNAGVGETQYF. The V call is TRBV7-9, the J call TRBJ2-5; tentatively, D is TRBD1 (6 bases). Trimming took off 2 bases at V and 4 bases at J, with 14 bases between the two ends. The CDR3 is 15 amino acids. CDR1 is SEHNR and CDR2 is FQNEAQ in the germline V gene (reference sequence). Using reference TRBV7-9 and TRBJ2-5 for the parts outside the CDR3, the full variable domain is DTGVSQNPRHKITKRGQNVTFRCDPISEHNRLYWYRQTLGQGPEFLTYFQNEAQLEKSRLLSDRFSAERPKGSFSTLEIQRTEQGDSAMYLCASSLNAGVGETQYFGPGTRLLVL.

The chain joins TRBV6-1 to TRBJ2-2; 11 bases match TRBD1. Losses at the gene ends were 3 bases for V and 6 bases for J; bases not matched to a gene: 3. Germline V gene sequence: CDR1 MNHNS, CDR2 SASEGT. The CDR3 runs 15 residues. The CDR3 is CASSEPGQGAGELFF. DNA of the CDR3: TGTGCCAGCAGTGAGCCGGGACAGGGGGCCGGGGAGCTGTTTTTT.

CDR3 region: CATSRDRSGGARETQYF. In DNA, the CDR3 is TGTGCCACCAGCAGAGATAGAAGCGGGGGTGCACGAGAGACCCAGTACTTC. The V gene is TRBV15, the J gene TRBJ2-5; 8 bases map to TRBD2. The CDR3 sequence is 17 residues long. V was pared by 0 bases and J by 4 bases, with 10 bases of the junction left unmatched. CDR1 LNHNV and CDR2 YYDKDF come from the germline V gene (reference sequence).

The rearrangement joins TRBV6-5 to TRBJ1-2; D is uncertain. Trimming took off 5 bases at V and 5 bases at J, with 9 bases between the two ends. This CDR3 spans 12 amino acids. Germline V gene lookup returns CDR1 MNHEY and CDR2 SVGAGI. The CDR3 sequence is CASSNGNYGYTF. The CDR3 nucleotides are TGTGCCAGCAGTAACGGAAATTATGGCTACACCTTC.

The chain uses TRBV4-3 and TRBJ2-2; D might be TRBD1 (6 bases). Trimming left V 4 bases short and J 6 bases short, with 15 bases between. Per germline, CDR1 LGHNA and CDR2 YSLEER. The CDR3 consists of 15 residues. The CDR3 loop is CASSRKQGNPGELFF. The CDR3 region has the DNA TGCGCCAGCAGCCGCAAACAGGGTAATCCCGGGGAGCTGTTTTTT.

This chain uses TRBV4-3 with TRBJ1-2, with TRBD1 as a possible D gene (6 bases). Germline CDR1 reads LGHNA; CDR2 reads YSLEER. The CDR3 is 14 residues long. The V and J ends lost 5 bases and 0 bases respectively, with 10 bases between them. CDR3 sequence: CASSTGQSNYGYTF. In DNA form, the CDR3 reads TGCGCCAGCAGCACCGGACAGTCTAACTATGGCTACACCTTC.

The chain recombines TRBV2 with TRBJ2-7, with 7 positions matching TRBD2. The CDR3 contains 13 residues. Germline V gene sequence: CDR1 SNHLY, CDR2 FYNNEI. J gave up 6 bases and V 5 bases, and 7 bases lay outside the gene matches. CDR3 in DNA: TGTGCCAGCAGTCCCCTGGGAGGGACCGAGCAGTACTTC. It translates to CASSPLGGTEQYF.

This clone was observed a handful of times. The rearrangement joins TRBV12-3 or TRBV12-4 to TRBJ1-5; no clear D gene. The CDR3 totals 13 residues. V was trimmed by 5 bases and J by 4 bases, leaving 9 bases between them. CDR3 in DNA: TGTGCCAGCAGTACCGCAGAGAATCAGCCCCAGCATTTT. It encodes CASSTAENQPQHF.

CDR3 DNA: TGCGCCAGCAGCCAGGGACGGAATAATTCACCCCTCCACTTT. Translating it yields CASSQGRNNSPLHF. This chain connects TRBV5-1 to TRBJ1-6; TRBD1 is a possible D gene (5 bases). Trimming took 4 bases from V and 5 from J, leaving 10 bases between them. This CDR3 comprises 14 residues. Germline lookup yields CDR1 SGHRS and CDR2 YFSETQ. The whole variable domain, filled in from reference TRBV5-1 and TRBJ1-6, reads KAGVTQTPRYLIKTRGQQVTLSCSPISGHRSVSWYQQTPGQGLQFLFEYFSETQRNKGNFPGRFSGRQFSNSRSEMNVSTLELGDSALYLCASSQGRNNSPLHFGNGTRLTVT.

The V and J genes are TRBV2 and TRBJ2-2; D unresolved. The ends were cut back, 6 bases at V and 1 base at J, with 3 bases in the middle. Germline V lookup: CDR1 SNHLY, CDR2 FYNNEI. The CDR3 is made up of 12 amino acids. CDR3 amino acids: CASRWNTGELFF. The CDR3 coding sequence is TGTGCCAGCAGATGGAACACCGGGGAGCTGTTTTTT.

The rearrangement joins TRBV13 to TRBJ2-1, with D perhaps matching TRBD1 (6 bases). CDR3 size: 14 residues. V shed 3 bases and J shed 7 bases, with 13 bases lying between them. Germline V gene sequence: CDR1 PRHDT, CDR2 FYEKMQ (reference sequence). CDR3 protein: CASSFTGKMNEQFF. The CDR3 DNA reads TGTGCCAGCAGCTTTACAGGGAAGATGAATGAGCAGTTCTTC.

This chain joins TRBV14 and TRBJ2-3, with 13 bases fitting TRBD2. Trimming took 3 bases from V and 3 from J; bases not matched to a gene: 9. This CDR3 comprises 18 residues. The germline gives CDR1 SGHDN, CDR2 FVKESK. The CDR3 protein is CASSHGTSGMSLTDTQYF. The CDR3 nucleotides are TGTGCCAGCAGCCATGGGACTAGCGGGATGAGTTTGACAGATACGCAGTATTTT.

V and J are TRBV6-5 and TRBJ1-2, with 7 bases aligning to TRBD1. The CDR3 consists of 14 residues. V was clipped by 5 bases and J by 4 bases; unmatched bases: 7. CDR1 and CDR2 from the germline V gene are MNHEY and SVGAGI. CDR3 sequence (DNA): TGTGCCAGCAGTACTGACAGGGTAGCCTATGGCTACACCTTC. Amino acid sequence: CASSTDRVAYGYTF.